What follows describes a single T cell receptor (beta chain). This entry comes from a study of blood T cell repertoires in COVID-19. For the study at large: COVID-19 samples from acute and convalescent phases originated in the United States, Italy and Spain. Sources were T cells, B-cell-depleted T cells, or PBMCs; the material itself was cDNA or gDNA.

In the authors' workflow: Estimation of nucleated cell counts relied on the amplification of reference gene primers. Here immunoSEQ multiplex PCR was the method, and the copy in TCRdb shows in-frame clones only, minus some. V and J calls and clone size are as listed in that table; D and trimming were resolved from the DNA. The sample has about 88,000 clones, about 71% seen once. The V gene's germline CDR1 is SGHRS and CDR2 YFSETQ. The junction had 4 bases not matched to a gene; V was cut back by 1 base and J by 7 bases. This CDR3 spans 13 amino acids. Sequenced input: peripheral blood. V gene TRBV5-1 combines with J gene TRBJ1-1; 7 bases map to TRBD1. This clonotype was sampled from an older woman in a cohort sampled during active or convalescent COVID-19. The CDR3: CASSLWGQLEAFF. In DNA, the CDR3 is TGCGCCAGCAGCTTGTGGGGACAGCTTGAAGCTTTCTTT. The full variable domain, with the rest looked up from reference TRBV5-1 and TRBJ1-1, is KAGVTQTPRYLIKTRGQQVTLSCSPISGHRSVSWYQQTPGQGLQFLFEYFSETQRNKGNFPGRFSGRQFSNSRSEMNVSTLELGDSALYLCASSLWGQLEAFFGQGTRLTVV.